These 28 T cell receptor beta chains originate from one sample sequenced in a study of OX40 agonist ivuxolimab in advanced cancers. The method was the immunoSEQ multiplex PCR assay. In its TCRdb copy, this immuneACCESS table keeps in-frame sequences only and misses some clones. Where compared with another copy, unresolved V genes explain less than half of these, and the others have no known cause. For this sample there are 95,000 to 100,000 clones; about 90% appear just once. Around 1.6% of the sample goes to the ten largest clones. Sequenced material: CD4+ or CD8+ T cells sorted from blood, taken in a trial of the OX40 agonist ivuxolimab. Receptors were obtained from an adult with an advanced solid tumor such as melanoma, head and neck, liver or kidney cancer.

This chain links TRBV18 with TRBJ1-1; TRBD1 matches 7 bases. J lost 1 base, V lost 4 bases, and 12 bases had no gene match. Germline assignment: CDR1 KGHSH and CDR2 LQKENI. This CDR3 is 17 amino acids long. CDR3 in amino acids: CASSRSQTGATNTEAFF. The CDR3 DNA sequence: TGTGCCAGCTCACGCAGTCAAACAGGGGCGACGAACACTGAAGCTTTCTTT.

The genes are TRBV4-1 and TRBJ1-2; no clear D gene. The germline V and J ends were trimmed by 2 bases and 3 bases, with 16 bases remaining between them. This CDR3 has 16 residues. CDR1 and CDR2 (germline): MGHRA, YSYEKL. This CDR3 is CASSQSRAINYYGYTF. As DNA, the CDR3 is TGCGCCAGCAGCCAATCCCGGGCCATCAACTACTATGGCTACACCTTC.

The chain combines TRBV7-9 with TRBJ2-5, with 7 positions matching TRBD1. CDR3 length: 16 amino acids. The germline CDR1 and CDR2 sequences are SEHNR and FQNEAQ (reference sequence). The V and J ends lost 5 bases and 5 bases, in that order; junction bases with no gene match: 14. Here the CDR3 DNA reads TGTGCCAGCAGCCGTCGTCGGACAGGCGTCAGGGAGACCCAGTACTTC. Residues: CASSRRRTGVRETQYF.

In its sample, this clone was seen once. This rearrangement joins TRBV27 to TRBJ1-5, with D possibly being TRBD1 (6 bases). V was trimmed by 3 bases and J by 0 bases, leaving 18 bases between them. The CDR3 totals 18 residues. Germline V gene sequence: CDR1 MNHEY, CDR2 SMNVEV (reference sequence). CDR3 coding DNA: TGTGCCAGCAGTTTCCTAGGTGGGGTAGGGGGTAGCAATCAGCCCCAGCATTTT. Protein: CASSFLGGVGGSNQPQHF.

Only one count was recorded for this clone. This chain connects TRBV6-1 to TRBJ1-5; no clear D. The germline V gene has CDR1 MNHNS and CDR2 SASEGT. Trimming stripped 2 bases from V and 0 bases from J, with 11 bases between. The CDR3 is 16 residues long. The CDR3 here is CASSERALYSNQPQHF. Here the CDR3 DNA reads TGTGCCAGCAGTGAACGCGCCCTTTATAGCAATCAGCCCCAGCATTTT.

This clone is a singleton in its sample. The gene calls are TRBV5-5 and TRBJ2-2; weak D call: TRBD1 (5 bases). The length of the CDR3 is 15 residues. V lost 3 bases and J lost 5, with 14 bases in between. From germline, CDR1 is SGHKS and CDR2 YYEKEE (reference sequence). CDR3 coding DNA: TGTGCCAGCAGCTCCAAGACAGTTGGGACCGGGGAGCTGTTTTTT. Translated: CASSSKTVGTGELFF. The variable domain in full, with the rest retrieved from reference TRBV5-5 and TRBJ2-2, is DAGVTQSPTHLIKTRGQQVTLRCSPISGHKSVSWYQQVLGQGPQFIFQYYEKEERGRGNFPDRFSARQFPNYSSELNVNALLLGDSALYLCASSSKTVGTGELFFGEGSRLTVL.

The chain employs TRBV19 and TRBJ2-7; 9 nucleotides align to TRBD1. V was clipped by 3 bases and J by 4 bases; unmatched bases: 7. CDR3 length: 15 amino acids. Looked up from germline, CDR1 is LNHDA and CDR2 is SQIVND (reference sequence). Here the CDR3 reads CASSMATGGLYEQYF. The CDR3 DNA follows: TGTGCCAGTAGTATGGCGACAGGGGGGCTTTACGAGCAGTACTTC.

Here the CDR3 reads CAWSAGDRGYEQYF. CDR3 nucleotide sequence: TGTGCCTGGAGTGCTGGGGACAGGGGTTACGAGCAGTACTTC. The V call is TRBV30, the J call TRBJ2-7; 10 bases agree with TRBD1. The germline V gene encodes CDR1 GTSNPN and CDR2 SVGIG (reference sequence). The CDR3 covers 14 residues. V shed 1 base and J 4 bases; nucleotides not matched to a gene: 4.

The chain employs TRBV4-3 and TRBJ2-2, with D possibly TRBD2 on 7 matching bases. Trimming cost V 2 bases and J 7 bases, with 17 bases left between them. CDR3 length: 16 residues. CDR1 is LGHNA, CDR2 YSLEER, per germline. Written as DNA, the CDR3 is TGCGCCAGCAGCCAATCCAGAGGGGGGGAAGGCGGGGAGCTGTTTTTT. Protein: CASSQSRGGEGGELFF.

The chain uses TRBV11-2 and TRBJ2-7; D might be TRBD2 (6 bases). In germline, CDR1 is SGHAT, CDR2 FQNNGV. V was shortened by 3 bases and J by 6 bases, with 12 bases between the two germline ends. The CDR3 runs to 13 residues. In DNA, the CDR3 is TGTGCCAGCAGCTTCGGGGGTTTCGGCGAGCAGTACTTC. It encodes CASSFGGFGEQYF. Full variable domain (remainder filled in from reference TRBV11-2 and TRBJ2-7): EAGVAQSPRYKIIEKRQSVAFWCNPISGHATLYWYQQILGQGPKLLIQFQNNGVVDDSQLPKDRFSAERLKGVDSTLKIQPAKLEDSAVYLCASSFGGFGEQYFGPGTRLTVT.

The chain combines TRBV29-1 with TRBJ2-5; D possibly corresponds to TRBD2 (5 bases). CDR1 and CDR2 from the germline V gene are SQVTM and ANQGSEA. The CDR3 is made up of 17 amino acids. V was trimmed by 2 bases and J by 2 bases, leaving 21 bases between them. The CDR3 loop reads CSVEKSKGVRRQETQYF. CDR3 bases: TGCAGCGTTGAAAAGTCTAAGGGAGTCAGAAGACAAGAGACCCAGTACTTC.

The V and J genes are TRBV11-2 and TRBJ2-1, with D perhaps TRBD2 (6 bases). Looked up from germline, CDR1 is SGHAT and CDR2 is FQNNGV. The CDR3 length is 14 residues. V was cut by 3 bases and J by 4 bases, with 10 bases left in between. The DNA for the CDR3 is TGTGCCAGCAGCTTCCGGGGGACTTACAATGAGCAGTTCTTC. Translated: CASSFRGTYNEQFF. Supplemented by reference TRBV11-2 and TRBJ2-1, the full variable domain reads EAGVAQSPRYKIIEKRQSVAFWCNPISGHATLYWYQQILGQGPKLLIQFQNNGVVDDSQLPKDRFSAERLKGVDSTLKIQPAKLEDSAVYLCASSFRGTYNEQFFGPGTRLTVL.

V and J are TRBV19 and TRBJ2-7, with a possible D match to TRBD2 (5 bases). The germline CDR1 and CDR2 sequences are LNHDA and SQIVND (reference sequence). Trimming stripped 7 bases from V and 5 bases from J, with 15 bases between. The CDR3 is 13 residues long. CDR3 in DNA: TGTGCCAGTAATCCCCGCTTCGGGGACGAGCAGTACTTC. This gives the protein CASNPRFGDEQYF.

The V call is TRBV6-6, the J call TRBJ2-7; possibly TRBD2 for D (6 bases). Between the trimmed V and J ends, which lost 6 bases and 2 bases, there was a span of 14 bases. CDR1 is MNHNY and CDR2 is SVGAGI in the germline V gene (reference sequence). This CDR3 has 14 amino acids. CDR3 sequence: CASSLLREAYEQYF. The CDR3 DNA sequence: TGTGCCAGCAGCCTCTTGAGGGAGGCCTACGAGCAGTACTTC.

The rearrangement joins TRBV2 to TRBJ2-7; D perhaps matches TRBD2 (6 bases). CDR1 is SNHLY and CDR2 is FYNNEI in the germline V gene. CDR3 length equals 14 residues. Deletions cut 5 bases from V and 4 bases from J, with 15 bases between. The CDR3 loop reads CASSRGSRGYEQYF. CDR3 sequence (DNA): TGTGCCAGCAGTCGGGGGTCTAGAGGGTACGAGCAGTACTTC. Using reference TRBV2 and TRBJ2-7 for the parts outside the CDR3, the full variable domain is EPEVTQTPSHQVTQMGQEVILRCVPISNHLYFYWYRQILGQKVEFLVSFYNNEISEKSEIFDDQFSVERPDGSNFTLKIRSTKLEDSAMYFCASSRGSRGYEQYFGPGTRLTVT.

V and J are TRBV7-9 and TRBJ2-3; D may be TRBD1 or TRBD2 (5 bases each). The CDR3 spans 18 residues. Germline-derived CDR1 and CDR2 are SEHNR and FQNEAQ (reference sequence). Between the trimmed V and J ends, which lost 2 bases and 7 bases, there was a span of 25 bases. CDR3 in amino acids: CASSLRSRGPFPQYTQYF. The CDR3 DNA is TGTGCCAGCAGCTTAAGGTCGAGGGGACCCTTCCCACAATATACGCAGTATTTT.

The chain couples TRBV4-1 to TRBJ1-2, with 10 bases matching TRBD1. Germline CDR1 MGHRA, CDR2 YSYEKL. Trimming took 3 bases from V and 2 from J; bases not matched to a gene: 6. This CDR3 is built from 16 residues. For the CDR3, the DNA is TGCGCCAGCAGCCACGGGGACAGGGGATTAAACTATGGCTACACCTTC. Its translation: CASSHGDRGLNYGYTF.

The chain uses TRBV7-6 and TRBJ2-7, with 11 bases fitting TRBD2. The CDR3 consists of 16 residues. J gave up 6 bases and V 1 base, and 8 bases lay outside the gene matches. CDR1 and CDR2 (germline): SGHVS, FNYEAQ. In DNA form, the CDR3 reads TGTGCCAGCAGCTTAGGGGGCCACGGACTAGCGGGCGAGCAGTACTTC. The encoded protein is CASSLGGHGLAGEQYF.

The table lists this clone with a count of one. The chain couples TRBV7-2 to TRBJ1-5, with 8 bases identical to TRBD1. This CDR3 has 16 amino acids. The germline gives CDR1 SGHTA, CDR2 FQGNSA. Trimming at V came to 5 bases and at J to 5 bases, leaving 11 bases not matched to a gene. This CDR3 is CASSPALGRGHQPQHF. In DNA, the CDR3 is TGTGCCAGCAGCCCAGCGCTGGGCAGGGGGCATCAGCCCCAGCATTTT.

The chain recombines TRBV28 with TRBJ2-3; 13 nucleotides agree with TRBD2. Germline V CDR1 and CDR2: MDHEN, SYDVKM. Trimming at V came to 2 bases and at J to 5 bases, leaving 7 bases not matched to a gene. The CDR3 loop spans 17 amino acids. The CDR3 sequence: CASSLVGLAGALDTQYF. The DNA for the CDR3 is TGTGCCAGCAGTTTAGTCGGACTAGCGGGAGCTTTAGATACGCAGTATTTT.

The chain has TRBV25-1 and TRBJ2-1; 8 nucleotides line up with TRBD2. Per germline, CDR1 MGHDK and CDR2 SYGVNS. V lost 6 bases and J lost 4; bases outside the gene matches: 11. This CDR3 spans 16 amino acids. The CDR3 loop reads CASSLGLAGGYNEQFF. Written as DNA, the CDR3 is TGTGCCAGCAGCCTTGGTCTAGCGGGCGGATACAATGAGCAGTTCTTC. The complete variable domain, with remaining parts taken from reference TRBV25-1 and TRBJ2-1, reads EADIYQTPRYLVIGTGKKITLECSQTMGHDKMYWYQQDPGMELHLIHYSYGVNSTEKGDLSSESTVSRIRTEHFPLTLESARPSHTSQYLCASSLGLAGGYNEQFFGPGTRLTVL.

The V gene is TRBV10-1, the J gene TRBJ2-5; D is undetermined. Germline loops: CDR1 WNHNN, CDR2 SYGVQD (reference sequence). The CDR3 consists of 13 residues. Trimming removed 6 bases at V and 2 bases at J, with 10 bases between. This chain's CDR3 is CASSDWEQETQYF. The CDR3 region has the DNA TGCGCCAGCAGCGATTGGGAACAAGAGACCCAGTACTTC.

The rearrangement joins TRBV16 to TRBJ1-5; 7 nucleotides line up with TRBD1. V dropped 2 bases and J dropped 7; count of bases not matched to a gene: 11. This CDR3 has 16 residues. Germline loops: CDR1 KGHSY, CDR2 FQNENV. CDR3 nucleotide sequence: TGTGCCAGCAGCCAAGGAGGGGGCGGGTCTCGGCAGCCCCAGCATTTT. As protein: CASSQGGGGSRQPQHF.

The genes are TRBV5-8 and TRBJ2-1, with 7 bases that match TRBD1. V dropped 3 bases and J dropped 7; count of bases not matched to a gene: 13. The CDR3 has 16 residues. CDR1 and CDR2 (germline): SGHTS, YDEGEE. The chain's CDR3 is CASSYYRGEVANEQFF. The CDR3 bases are TGTGCCAGCAGCTATTACAGGGGAGAGGTAGCAAATGAGCAGTTCTTC. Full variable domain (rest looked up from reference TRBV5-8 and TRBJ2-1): EAGVTQSPTHLIKTRGQQATLRCSPISGHTSVYWYQQALGLGLQFLLWYDEGEERNRGNFPPRFSGRQFPNYSSELNVNALELEDSALYLCASSYYRGEVANEQFFGPGTRLTVL.

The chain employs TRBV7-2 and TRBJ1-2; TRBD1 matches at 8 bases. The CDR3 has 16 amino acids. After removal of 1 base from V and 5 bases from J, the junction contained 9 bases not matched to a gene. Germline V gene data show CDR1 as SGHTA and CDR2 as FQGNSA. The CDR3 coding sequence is TGTGCCAGCAGCTTAGATCCGTTTGGGACAGGTTATGGCTACACCTTC. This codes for CASSLDPFGTGYGYTF.

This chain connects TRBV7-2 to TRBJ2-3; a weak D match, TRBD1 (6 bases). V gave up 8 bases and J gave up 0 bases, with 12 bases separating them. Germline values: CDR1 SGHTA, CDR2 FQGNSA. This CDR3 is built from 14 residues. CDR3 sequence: CASGDRTSTDTQYF. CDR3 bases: TGTGCCAGCGGAGACAGGACTAGCACAGATACGCAGTATTTT.

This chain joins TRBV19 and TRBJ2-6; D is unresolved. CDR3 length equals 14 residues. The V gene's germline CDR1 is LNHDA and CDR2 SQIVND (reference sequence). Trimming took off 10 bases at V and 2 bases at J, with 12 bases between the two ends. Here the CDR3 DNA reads TGTGCCACCAGTGATCCCCCTGGGGCCAACGTCCTGACTTTC. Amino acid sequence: CATSDPPGANVLTF.

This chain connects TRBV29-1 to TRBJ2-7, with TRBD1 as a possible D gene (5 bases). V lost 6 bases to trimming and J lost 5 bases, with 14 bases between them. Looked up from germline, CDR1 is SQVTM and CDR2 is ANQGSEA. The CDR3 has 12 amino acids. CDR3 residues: CSVESDSHEQYF. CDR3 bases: TGCAGCGTCGAATCTGACAGTCACGAGCAGTACTTC.